This TCR beta chain derives from a study of cytomegalovirus exposure and HLA in healthy donors. Study as a whole: The 120 or so validation repertoires, a later analysis reported, used the same platform as the approximately 630 first-cohort repertoires.

This CDR3 is built from 15 residues. Trimming stripped 6 bases from V and 4 bases from J, with 19 bases between. Germline CDR1 and CDR2: SGHAT and FQDESV (reference sequence). The data were produced by immunoSEQ multiplex PCR, yet TCRdb's version contains in-frame clones alone and is incomplete. Among about 68,000 clones listed, around 90% were seen once. The receptor was isolated from a man between 18 and 29 years old in good health and CMV-seronegative. The chain links TRBV11-1 to TRBJ2-7; no reliable D call. What was sequenced was PBMCs. CDR3 region: CASSPVTLGKYEQYF. CDR3 DNA: TGTGCCAGCAGTCCAGTGACTCTGGGTAAATACGAGCAGTACTTC.